This note documents a single T cell receptor beta chain sequence. This clonotype was detected ten times or more. No antigen is known for it. No base-level quality is on record; no much larger clone is a single base apart. This sample stems from a study of response to subunit inactivated influenza vaccine (dated by TCRdb to between 2017 and 2018). As for the study more broadly: To follow how T cells responded to a trivalent subunit inactivated influenza vaccine, the researchers relied on deep quantitative profiling of the T cell receptor repertoire. What the authors observed across the whole study: The authors proposed that each seasonal influenza vaccination may bring in only a limited number of new T cells.

Library prep was done by RT-PCR. TCRdb lists the instrument as Illumina HiSeq 2500. The raw public data were reprocessed by TCRdb itself: fastp quality trimming at Q25, MiXCR clonotype calling, in-frame beta chains only. Rows with one shared CDR3 protein collapse into an entry with the most common genes and DNA. The sample has 200,000 to 250,000 distinct CDR3 sequences on record, 9.5% to 15% of them singletons. The ten largest clones capture 7.8% of the sample. Looking up the germline V gene yields CDR1 SNHLY and CDR2 FYNNEI. The V and J ends are trimmed by 7 bases and 4 bases, leaving 16 bases between them. The CDR3 runs 14 amino acids, cysteine and phenylalanine included. The sequence is cut down to CDR3 DNA, 42 bases in frame from base 1.

The receptor was derived from a man aged 50-60 years who received an inactivated influenza vaccine. Donor details come from another sample of the same person, matched by shared clones. The source was non-naive T cells sorted from PBMCs, collected approximately 15 days before vaccination. In the paper's terms, the cell subset or site label means: memory T cell fraction. In this chain, TRBV2 is recombined with TRBJ1-2; TRBD1 is perhaps the D gene, given 5 matching bases. The sequenced DNA is TGTGCCAGCAAGCCGGCAGGGCGCGGCTATGGCTACACCTTC. Its protein reads: CASKPAGRGYGYTF.